This T cell receptor beta chain was recovered during a study of blood T cell repertoires in COVID-19. Study background: Sites in the United States, Italy and Spain provided acute and convalescent COVID-19 samples.

In the authors' workflow: The assay estimated nucleated cells by amplifying reference gene primers. The table came from immunoSEQ multiplex PCR; TCRdb's copy has only in-frame clones and leaves some out. V and J calls and clone size are those listed in that table; D and trimming were worked out from the DNA. The sample comprises approximately 450,000 clones, 75% to 90% of which are singletons, and roughly 1.1% rests with the top ten. The germline CDR1 and CDR2 sequences are SGHAT and FQNNGV. V dropped 5 bases and J dropped 3 bases, with 7 bases sitting between them. The CDR3 is 12 residues long. The study drew participants aged about 18 to 89 years from under 30 US areas. Categorization into cohorts depended on clinical history that participants reported.

The receptor was isolated from a man aged 25-45 years who had recovered from COVID-19. The chain carries TRBV11-2 and TRBJ1-1, with D hard to call. Specimen: PBMCs or T cells enriched from blood (not recorded which). The CDR3, as DNA: TGTGCCAGCAGCCCGGGGTACACTGAAGCTTTCTTT. It translates to CASSPGYTEAFF. The whole variable domain, filled in from reference TRBV11-2 and TRBJ1-1, reads EAGVAQSPRYKIIEKRQSVAFWCNPISGHATLYWYQQILGQGPKLLIQFQNNGVVDDSQLPKDRFSAERLKGVDSTLKIQPAKLEDSAVYLCASSPGYTEAFFGQGTRLTVV.